The text below deals with one T cell receptor beta chain. Original processing methods: Reference gene primer amplification in the assay estimated nucleated cell counts. The method was immunoSEQ multiplex PCR; TCRdb's version includes in-frame clones alone and lacks a portion of them. V, J and clone size reflect that table, while D and trimming were determined from the DNA. The table records about 200,000 clones, around 84% of them present only once. This sample is part of a study of blood T cell repertoires in COVID-19. Study summary: Samples representing acute and convalescent COVID-19 were sourced from the United States, Italy and Spain. T cells, B-cell-depleted T cells, or PBMCs provided the cDNA or gDNA that served as material.

The CDR3 is 16 residues long. CDR1 is KGHSH and CDR2 is LQKENI in the germline V gene. The trim removed 3 bases at V and 7 bases at J, leaving 9 bases unmatched. The chain recombines TRBV18 with TRBJ2-2, with 9 bases that match TRBD1. Sequencing used peripheral blood. This receptor was identified in a woman of 80 years or more with acute or convalescent COVID-19. This CDR3 is CASSPGQGPRGGELFF. CDR3 DNA: TGTGCCAGCTCACCGGGACAGGGACCCCGAGGCGGGGAGCTGTTTTTT. The whole variable domain, remainder taken from reference TRBV18 and TRBJ2-2, is NAGVMQNPRHLVRRRGQEARLRCSPMKGHSHVYWYRQLPEEGLKFMVYLQKENIIDESGMPKERFSAEFPKEGPSILRIQQVVRGDSAAYFCASSPGQGPRGGELFFGEGSRLTVL.